These 23 T cell receptor beta chains originate from one sample sequenced in a study of Graves' ophthalmopathy and Graves' hyperthyroidism. Beta-chain TCR CDR3 regions were amplified from RNA transcripts. Scientists carried out first-round RT-PCR using HTBI primers and then a second-round multiplex PCR. MiXCR, run by TCRdb on the multiplex PCR reads, gives a single entry per CDR3 protein. The table records 20,000 to 30,000 distinct CDR3 sequences, 48% of them present only once. The material sequenced was peripheral blood. The origin of the receptors is an adult woman with stable Graves' hyperthyroidism.

This clonotype was seen repeatedly, ten times or more. The genes are TRBV19 and TRBJ2-3, with 7 bases identical to TRBD2. The V gene's germline CDR1 is LNHDA and CDR2 SQIVND (reference sequence). The CDR3 has 16 residues. V gave up 6 bases and J gave up 1 base; unmatched junction bases: 10. The CDR3 reads CASRLNGRYRTDTQYF. CDR3 coding DNA: TGTGCCAGTAGGCTTAACGGGAGGTACCGCACAGATACGCAGTATTTT.

The table lists this clonotype with many counts. The J gene is TRBJ2-3, the V gene TRBV28; D tentatively reads TRBD1 or TRBD2 (5 bases each). Trimming left V 2 bases short and J 2 bases short, with 8 bases between. CDR3 length equals 14 residues. CDR1 and CDR2 from the germline V gene are MDHEN and SYDVKM. CDR3 in DNA: TGTGCCAGCAGTTTACGGGGACCCACAGATACGCAGTATTTT. Translated: CASSLRGPTDTQYF.

This clonotype was seen ten or more times. A much more abundant neighbour one base away suggests this may be a read error. V usage is TRBV20-1 and J usage is TRBJ1-4, with 7 bases that match TRBD1. Per the germline V gene, CDR1 is DFQATT and CDR2 is SNEGSKA (reference sequence). V lost 2 bases and J lost 8; bases outside the gene matches: 5. The length of the CDR3 is 13 residues. The CDR3 loop is CSARQTGKEKLFF. The CDR3 bases are TGCAGTGCTAGACAGACAGGGAAGGAAAAACTGTTTTTT.

The chain joins TRBV9 to TRBJ2-7; 9 positions agree with TRBD1. The CDR3 is made up of 16 amino acids. Germline CDR1 and CDR2: SGDLS and YYNGEE. V lost 3 bases and J lost 1; bases outside the gene matches: 8. The CDR3 loop is CASSARPGTGSYEQYF. As DNA, the CDR3 is TGTGCCAGCAGCGCCCGACCCGGGACAGGGTCCTACGAGCAGTACTTC.

This chain uses TRBV7-9 with TRBJ2-1, with D possibly being TRBD1 (6 bases). CDR1 is SEHNR, CDR2 FQNEAQ, per germline (reference sequence). Trimming removed 6 bases from V and 5 bases from J, with 17 bases in between. The CDR3 is 15 amino acids. The CDR3 coding sequence is TGTGCCAGCAGTCGACAGCAGGGGTTGGACAATGAGCAGTTCTTC. It translates to CASSRQQGLDNEQFF.

Remarks on this clonotype: The junction differs from germline at one of its ends, possibly a read error. The genes are TRBV2 and TRBJ2-7, with 10 nucleotides matching TRBD2. Germline V CDR1 and CDR2: SNHLY, FYNNEI. The CDR3 runs to 14 residues. In DNA form, the CDR3 reads TGTGCCAGCAGGGAAGCTAGCGGGAGAGGCGAGCGGTACTTC. Translated, it gives CASREASGRGERYF.

This clonotype appeared once. This CDR3 is CSAQESAYEQYF. CDR3 sequence (DNA): TGCAGTGCGCAAGAGTCCGCCTACGAGCAGTACTTC. The V call is TRBV20-1, the J call TRBJ2-7; D remains ambiguous. Trimming left V 6 bases short and J 2 bases short, with 11 bases between. The CDR3 spans 12 residues. Germline CDR1 is DFQATT and CDR2 is SNEGSKA (reference sequence).

The genes are TRBV2 and TRBJ1-1; perhaps TRBD1 as D (5 bases). There are 13 residues in the CDR3. Germline CDR1 SNHLY, CDR2 FYNNEI. Trimming removed 6 bases from V and 5 bases from J, with 13 bases in between. Here the CDR3 DNA reads TGTGCCAGCAGCGCCAACAGGTTAACTGAAGCTTTCTTT. Residues: CASSANRLTEAFF.

The V and J genes are TRBV2 and TRBJ1-1; unclear D gene. CDR1 is SNHLY, CDR2 FYNNEI, per germline. Trimming pared 4 bases from V and 7 bases from J, leaving 4 bases between. This CDR3 is built from 10 residues. The DNA for the CDR3 is TGTGCCAGCAGTGTTTATGAAGCTTTCTTT. It codes for CASSVYEAFF.

The CDR3, as DNA: TGTGCCAGCAGCTTCGACAGGGGGAGGGAGACCCAGTACTTC. Amino acids: CASSFDRGRETQYF. The chain has TRBV9 and TRBJ2-5, with TRBD1 matching over 9 bases. J lost 5 bases, V lost 4 bases, and 6 bases had no gene match. Germline-derived CDR1 and CDR2 are SGDLS and YYNGEE. CDR3 length: 14 amino acids.

The V gene is TRBV24-1, the J gene TRBJ2-5; 7 bases are shared with TRBD2. Per the germline V gene, CDR1 is KGHDR and CDR2 is SFDVKD. This CDR3 is 13 amino acids long. Unmatched junction bases numbered 3, after V lost 2 bases and J lost 7 bases. CDR3 protein: CATSDSWGGTQYF. The DNA for the CDR3 is TGTGCCACCAGTGATTCCTGGGGGGGGACCCAGTACTTC.

The chain recombines TRBV2 with TRBJ2-7; TRBD2 matches 9 bases. CDR1 and CDR2 (germline): SNHLY, FYNNEI. CDR3 length: 13 residues. V dropped 4 bases and J dropped 6; count of bases not matched to a gene: 4. CDR3 loop: CASSGSGSGEQYF. CDR3 coding DNA: TGTGCCAGCAGTGGTAGCGGGAGTGGCGAGCAGTACTTC.

This clonotype was observed many times. Since a much larger clone is just one base distant, this may be a read error. This chain connects TRBV7-2 to TRBJ2-7; D uncertain. Germline V gene sequence: CDR1 SGHTA, CDR2 FQGNSA. The CDR3 covers 13 residues. The CDR3 here is CAGSPSSSYEQYF. The CDR3 region has the DNA TGTGCCGGCAGCCCGAGTAGCTCCTACGAGCAGTACTTC.

This chain connects TRBV9 to TRBJ2-5; a weak D match, TRBD2 (6 bases). Germline V gene data show CDR1 as SGDLS and CDR2 as YYNGEE. Trimming removed 4 bases at V and 9 bases at J, with 19 bases between. The CDR3 is 14 amino acids. The CDR3 DNA follows: TGTGCCAGCAGCCCCCACTCGGAGGGGTCCTCCCAGTACTTC. The encoded protein is CASSPHSEGSSQYF.

This clonotype was seen many times. V gene TRBV27 combines with J gene TRBJ2-5; 9 bases align to TRBD2. Germline V lookup: CDR1 MNHEY, CDR2 SMNVEV (reference sequence). This CDR3 is 13 amino acids long. Trimming removed 6 bases from V and 4 bases from J; junction bases left unmatched: 3. CDR3 sequence (DNA): TGTGCCAGCAGACTAGCGGGCGGAGAGACCCAGTACTTC. This sequence encodes CASRLAGGETQYF.

Judged by abundance, this clonotype is medium-sized (0.01 to 0.1%). The chain uses TRBV7-2 and TRBJ2-3, with D possibly TRBD2 on 5 matching bases. The length of the CDR3 is 14 residues. The V and J ends lost 2 bases and 6 bases respectively, with 12 bases between them. The germline V gene encodes CDR1 SGHTA and CDR2 FQGNSA. CDR3 DNA sequence: TGTGCCAGCAGCTTATCAAACCGAGGGGATACGCAGTATTTT. Translation: CASSLSNRGDTQYF.

By proportion, this clonotype is medium-sized. The genes are TRBV20-1 and TRBJ2-6; either TRBD1 or TRBD2 may fit D (5 bases each). Between the trimmed V and J ends, which lost 3 bases and 2 bases, there was a span of 11 bases. CDR1 and CDR2 from the germline V gene are DFQATT and SNEGSKA (reference sequence). The CDR3 runs 15 residues. The CDR3 region is CSARSRGAGANVLTF. The DNA of the CDR3 is TGCAGTGCTAGGTCCCGGGGCGCTGGGGCCAACGTCCTGACTTTC.

V gene TRBV7-9 combines with J gene TRBJ2-1; TRBD2 agrees at 10 bases. CDR1 and CDR2 from the germline V gene are SEHNR and FQNEAQ (reference sequence). After removal of 1 base from V and 6 bases from J, the junction contained 12 bases not matched to a gene. The CDR3 contains 18 residues. The CDR3 nucleotides are TGTGCCAGCAGCTTAGTCCGTTGGCTAGCGGGAGCTATCAATGAGCAGTTCTTC. Protein product: CASSLVRWLAGAINEQFF.

Regarding this clonotype: Since no conserved phenylalanine or tryptophan closes the CDR3, a read error is the likely cause. Because the CDR3's place on the DNA is in doubt, the DNA is left out and the CDR3 is given as listed by TCRdb. The rearrangement uses TRBV28 and TRBJ2-7; the table names TRBD2, a call not compared with the DNA. CDR1 and CDR2 from the germline V gene are MDHEN and SYDVKM. A total of 8 residues make up the CDR3, ends included. The CDR3 loop is CASRGLAG.

The V call is TRBV24-1, the J call TRBJ2-3, with no clear D. Germline V gene sequence: CDR1 KGHDR, CDR2 SFDVKD. This CDR3 has 12 residues. Between the trimmed V and J ends, which lost 3 bases and 7 bases, there was a span of 7 bases. Written as DNA, the CDR3 is TGTGCCACCAGTGATAACCCGCATACGCAGTATTTT. Its translation: CATSDNPHTQYF.

CDR3 nucleotide sequence: TGTGCCAGCAGCCTCCACAGGTCGAACACTGAAGCTTTCTTT. It specifies CASSLHRSNTEAFF. This chain links TRBV7-2 with TRBJ1-1, with TRBD1 as a possible D gene (5 bases). The CDR3 runs 14 residues. From germline, CDR1 is SGHTA and CDR2 FQGNSA. The V gene lost 5 bases and the J gene lost 1 base, with 11 bases spanning the gap. Drawing the rest from reference TRBV7-2 and TRBJ1-1, the complete variable domain is GAGVSQSPSNKVTEKGKDVELRCDPISGHTALYWYRQSLGQGLEFLIYFQGNSAPDKSGLPSDRFSAERTGGSVSTLTIQRTQQEDSAVYLCASSLHRSNTEAFFGQGTRLTVV.

This clonotype was seen many times. The chain employs TRBV4-3 and TRBJ2-7; 8 bases align to TRBD1. Per the germline V gene, CDR1 is LGHNA and CDR2 is YSLEER. After removal of 1 base from V and 1 base from J, the junction contained 15 bases not matched to a gene. CDR3 length: 19 residues. The CDR3 sequence: CASSQGRQFRGQGSYEQYF. Written as DNA, the CDR3 is TGCGCCAGCAGCCAAGGCCGCCAATTCAGGGGGCAGGGATCCTACGAGCAGTACTTC.

The V gene is TRBV25-1, the J gene TRBJ2-1, with D perhaps TRBD2 (6 bases). CDR3 length equals 15 residues. The ends were cut back, 3 bases at V and 2 bases at J, with 11 bases in the middle. Per germline, CDR1 MGHDK and CDR2 SYGVNS. CDR3 sequence: CASSDGSGAYNEQFF. The CDR3 DNA reads TGTGCCAGCAGTGACGGTAGCGGAGCCTACAATGAGCAGTTCTTC.